This is a list of T cell receptor beta chains from one sample in a study of blood T cell repertoires in COVID-19. TCRdb's table, derived via immunoSEQ multiplex PCR, lists solely in-frame clones and lacks some. The sample has some 67,000 clones; less than 95% are singletons. Source material: peripheral blood. The origin of the receptors is a woman aged 18 to 35 with acute or convalescent COVID-19. CDR3s include the opening cysteine and the closing phenylalanine or tryptophan. Fields, in order: D gene, J gene, clone size, V gene, CDR3 DNA, CDR3 protein. The D gene is left open where the match is weak. Clone size is not always given. Where it is, it says once, few, many or a class for expanded clones.

- | TRBJ2-5 | - | TRBV25-1 | TGTGCCAGCAGTGAATGGGGGGACTCAGCGGCCCAGTACTTC | CASSEWGDSAAQYF
- | TRBJ1-4 | - | TRBV2 | TGTGCCAGCAGGCCCACAGGGCTAAAACTGTTTTTT | CASRPTGLKLFF
TRBD1 | TRBJ2-7 | once | TRBV28 | TGTGCCAGCCGGGCCGAGGGGGCGCCTTTCTACGAGCAGTACTTC | CASRAEGAPFYEQYF
- | TRBJ1-4 | - | TRBV6-5 | TGTGCCAGCAGTTATAATAGGTGGGCTGAAAAACTGTTTTTT | CASSYNRWAEKLFF
TRBD1 | TRBJ2-1 | - | TRBV7-7 | TGTGCCAGCAGCGCGGGACAGGGGAGTTACAATGAGCAGTTCTTC | CASSAGQGSYNEQFF
TRBD2 | TRBJ2-7 | once | TRBV5-1 | TGCGCCAGCAGCTCCGCGGGGGGCCCTTACGAGCAGTACTTC | CASSSAGGPYEQYF
TRBD1 | TRBJ2-1 | - | TRBV30 | TGTGCCTGGAGTGCAGGGGGCGCAGGGAATGAGCAGTTCTTC | CAWSAGGAGNEQFF
- | TRBJ1-5 | - | TRBV19 | TGTGCCAGTAGTATCCGGGGCAATCAGCCCCAGCATTTT | CASSIRGNQPQHF
TRBD2 | TRBJ2-2 | - | TRBV4-3 | TGCGCCAGCAGCCAAGTCTCATACCTAGCGGGACTTTTGGGCGGGGAGCTGTTTTTT | CASSQVSYLAGLLGGELFF
- | TRBJ1-1 | - | TRBV7-9 | TGTGCCAGCAGCTTACCGGGTACTGAAGCTTTCTTT | CASSLPGTEAFF
- | TRBJ2-5 | - | TRBV28 | TGTGCCAGCAGTTCCTCTGGCTTTGGAGCGGCACAAGAGACCCAGTACTTC | CASSSSGFGAAQETQYF
- | TRBJ1-1 | once | TRBV6-1 | TGTGCCAGCGGTGGAGGGGGGGGGAGGCACACTGAAGCTTTCTTT | CASGGGGGRHTEAFF
- | TRBJ2-5 | - | TRBV14 | TGTGCCAGCAGCCGGACAGACCAAGAGACCCAGTACTTC | CASSRTDQETQYF
- | TRBJ2-3 | - | TRBV19 | TGTGCCAGTAGTTCCCTTGCGGATTCCACAGATACGCAGTATTTT | CASSSLADSTDTQYF
- | TRBJ2-3 | - | TRBV7-2 | TGTGCCAGCAGCTTAGAATTTTGGGGGAGGTCCACAGATACGCAGTATTTT | CASSLEFWGRSTDTQYF
TRBD1 | TRBJ1-3 | - | TRBV2 | TGTGCCAGCAGTACCTACAGGGGAACTGGAAACACCATATATTTT | CASSTYRGTGNTIYF
- | TRBJ1-3 | - | TRBV4-3 | TGCGCCAGCAGCCAAGGAGTCAACAGACCAAACACCATATATTTT | CASSQGVNRPNTIYF
- | TRBJ2-1 | few | TRBV6-5 | TGTGCCAGCACCCTGTCTAGAAACAATGAGCAGTTCTTC | CASTLSRNNEQFF
- | TRBJ1-2 | - | TRBV18 | TGTGCCAGCCCCGTGACAGATCCGGGGGTTGTCACGTATGGCTACACCTTC | CASPVTDPGVVTYGYTF
- | TRBJ2-1 | - | TRBV12-3/TRBV12-4 | TGTGCCAGCAGTTTAGTGGGGGGCAATGAGCAGTTCTTC | CASSLVGGNEQFF
- | TRBJ2-3 | - | TRBV10-3 | TGTGCCATCAGTGGGCAGGGCGAGGATACGCAGTATTTT | CAISGQGEDTQYF
TRBD1 | TRBJ1-6 | - | TRBV18 | TGTGCCAGCTCACCAGGGACAGCTAATTCACCCCTCCACTTT | CASSPGTANSPLHF
- | TRBJ2-7 | - | TRBV4-1 | TGCGCCAGCAGCCAAGTCCGACAGGACGAGCAGTACTTC | CASSQVRQDEQYF
- | TRBJ1-2 | - | TRBV3-1/TRBV3-2 | TGTGCCAGCAGCCCTACCGACAGGAAAGGTGGCTACACCTTC | CASSPTDRKGGYTF
- | TRBJ1-1 | - | TRBV4-3 | TGCGCCAGCAGCCAATTACAGGAGAACACTGAAGCTTTCTTT | CASSQLQENTEAFF
TRBD1 | TRBJ1-4 | - | TRBV6-5 | TGTGCCAGCAGTTGGGACAGGGGGAGCGAAAAACTGTTTTTT | CASSWDRGSEKLFF
TRBD2 | TRBJ2-3 | - | TRBV20-1 | TGCAGTGCTAGTTCACGGCGGGGGGGCGATACGCAGTATTTT | CSASSRRGGDTQYF